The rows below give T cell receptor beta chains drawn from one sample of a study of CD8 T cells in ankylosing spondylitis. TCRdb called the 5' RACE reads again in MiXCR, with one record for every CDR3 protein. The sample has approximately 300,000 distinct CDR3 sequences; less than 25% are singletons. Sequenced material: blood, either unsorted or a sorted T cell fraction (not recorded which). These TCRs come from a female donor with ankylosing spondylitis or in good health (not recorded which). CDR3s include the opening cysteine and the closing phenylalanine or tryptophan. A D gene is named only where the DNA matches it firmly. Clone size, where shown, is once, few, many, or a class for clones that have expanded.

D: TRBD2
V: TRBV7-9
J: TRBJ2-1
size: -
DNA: TGTGCCAGCAGCTTTCTCCTAGCGGGGTTGAGGGACAATGAGCAGTTCTTC
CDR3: CASSFLLAGLRDNEQFF

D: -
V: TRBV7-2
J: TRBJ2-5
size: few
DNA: TGTGCCAGCAGCCACCGGAGCGAGACCCAGTACTTC
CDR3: CASSHRSETQYF

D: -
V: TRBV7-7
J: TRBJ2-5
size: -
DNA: TGTGCTAGCAGCTTAGCGCGGACACTGGGGAAGACCCAGTACTTC
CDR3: CASSLARTLGKTQYF

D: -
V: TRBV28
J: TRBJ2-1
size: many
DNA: TGTGCCAGCAGTTACGCAGGGATAGGGGCCTTCAATGAGCAGTTCTTC
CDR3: CASSYAGIGAFNEQFF

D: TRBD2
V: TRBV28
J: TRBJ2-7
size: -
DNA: TGTGCCAGCAGTTCCCACCCGCCGGGACTAGTATCCTACGAGCAGTACTTC
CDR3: CASSSHPPGLVSYEQYF

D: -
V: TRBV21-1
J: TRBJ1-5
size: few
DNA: TGTGCCAGCAGCACGGCTAGGAATCAGCCCCAGCATTTT
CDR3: CASSTARNQPQHF

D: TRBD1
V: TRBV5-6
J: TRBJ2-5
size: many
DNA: TGTGCCAGCAGTCCCGGGACAGGGAACGGAGAGACCCAGTACTTC
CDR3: CASSPGTGNGETQYF

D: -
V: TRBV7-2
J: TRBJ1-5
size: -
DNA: TGTGCCAGCAGCTTAGTGCCGGGCGATGATCAGCCCCAGCATTTT
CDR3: CASSLVPGDDQPQHF

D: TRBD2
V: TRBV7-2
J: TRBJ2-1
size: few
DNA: TGTGCCAGCAGCTTAGTGGGGCTAGCGGGAGGTATCGAGCAGTTCTTC
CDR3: CASSLVGLAGGIEQFF

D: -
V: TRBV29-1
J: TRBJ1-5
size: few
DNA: TGCAGCGTTGAAGGGGCCCGGGGTCAGCCCCAGCATTTT
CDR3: CSVEGARGQPQHF